This passage covers 32 T cell receptor beta chains from one sample sequenced in a study of cytomegalovirus exposure and HLA in healthy donors. Primers included in the PCR were 60 Vbeta and 13 Jbeta primers. Libraries were prepared by immunoSEQ multiplex PCR; TCRdb keeps only in-frame clonotypes and omits some of them. The sample carries over 100,000 clones, over 80% recorded once. Specimen: PBMCs. Receptor source: a man aged 25 to 40 in good health and CMV-seronegative.

The chain recombines TRBV29-1 with TRBJ2-5; 7 positions agree with TRBD2. With V trimmed by 7 bases and J by 5 bases, 7 bases remained unmatched. CDR3 length: 12 amino acids. Germline values: CDR1 SQVTM, CDR2 ANQGSEA. CDR3 bases: TGCAGCGCAACGGGGGGAGGGGAGACCCAGTACTTC. It is translated as CSATGGGETQYF.

The rearrangement links TRBV5-1 to TRBJ1-1; 9 positions agree with TRBD1. Looked up from germline, CDR1 is SGHRS and CDR2 is YFSETQ. Losses at the gene ends were 5 bases for V and 5 bases for J; bases not matched to a gene: 10. The CDR3 extends over 15 amino acids. CDR3 coding DNA: TGCGCCAGCAGACCTCCTGGACAGGGGAGTACTGAAGCTTTCTTT. It specifies CASRPPGQGSTEAFF.

The rearrangement links TRBV14 to TRBJ2-3; 8 nucleotides line up with TRBD2. CDR1 is SGHDN, CDR2 FVKESK, per germline. The CDR3 consists of 16 residues. Unmatched junction bases numbered 5, after V lost 0 bases and J lost 3 bases. The CDR3 region has the DNA TGTGCCAGCAGCCAAGATAGGACTAGCAGGACAGATACGCAGTATTTT. Protein product: CASSQDRTSRTDTQYF. Full variable domain (missing parts from reference TRBV14 and TRBJ2-3): EAGVTQFPSHSVIEKGQTVTLRCDPISGHDNLYWYRRVMGKEIKFLLHFVKESKQDESGMPNNRFLAERTGGTYSTLKVQPAELEDSGVYFCASSQDRTSRTDTQYFGPGTRLTVL.

This chain uses TRBV6-5 with TRBJ2-5, with 7 positions matching TRBD1. With the DNA end fitting TRBJ2-7 better, the J assignment may be wrong. Germline CDR1 MNHEY, CDR2 SVGAGI. The CDR3 consists of 14 residues. CDR3 in DNA: TGTGCCAGCAGTTTTGTGACAGGGTCCTACGAGCAGTACTTC. It encodes CASSFVTGSYEQYF.

Only one count was recorded for this clone. The rearrangement uses TRBV6-5 and TRBJ1-2, with 11 bases that match TRBD1. The CDR3 sequence is 14 residues long. V shed 6 bases, J shed 10 bases, and the junction held 10 bases outside the gene matches. CDR1 is MNHEY, CDR2 SVGAGI, per germline. The CDR3 reads CASSLDRGRIDYTF. In DNA, the CDR3 is TGTGCCAGCAGCTTGGACAGGGGGCGGATAGACTACACCTTC.

This clone was observed a single time. The genes are TRBV15 and TRBJ2-7; TRBD1 aligns across 10 bases. Germline CDR1 LNHNV, CDR2 YYDKDF (reference sequence). CDR3 length: 15 amino acids. Trimming removed 5 bases from V and 6 bases from J; junction bases left unmatched: 10. The CDR3 loop is CATSSHRDRGSEQYF. In DNA, the CDR3 is TGTGCCACCAGCTCACACAGGGACAGGGGTTCCGAGCAGTACTTC.

The chain recombines TRBV7-9 with TRBJ2-1, with 8 bases fitting TRBD2. This CDR3 region has 19 residues. The J segment lost 0 bases and the V segment lost 5 bases, leaving 15 bases of the junction unmatched. Germline loops: CDR1 SEHNR, CDR2 FQNEAQ (reference sequence). The DNA for the CDR3 is TGTGCCAGCAGCCTCCCTGGGATGAGCGGGGGCCACTCCTACAATGAGCAGTTCTTC. Protein product: CASSLPGMSGGHSYNEQFF.

The chain recombines TRBV6-1 with TRBJ1-2; D gene unclear. CDR1 is MNHNS, CDR2 SASEGT, per germline. Trimming stripped 6 bases from V and 8 bases from J, with 19 bases between. There are 14 residues in the CDR3. The CDR3 region has the DNA TGTGCCAGCAGACAATCCGGGAAAACGGAAGGCTACACCTTC. Protein: CASRQSGKTEGYTF.

The rearrangement uses TRBV29-1 and TRBJ2-7; tentative D call: TRBD1 (5 bases). V lost 0 bases and J 7 bases, leaving 19 bases between the germline ends. The length of the CDR3 is 15 residues. The germline CDR1 and CDR2 sequences are SQVTM and ANQGSEA. The CDR3 loop is CSVEDQIGALREQYF. The CDR3 bases are TGCAGCGTTGAAGATCAAATAGGGGCCCTCAGGGAGCAGTACTTC.

The V gene is TRBV5-6, the J gene TRBJ2-5; D is possibly TRBD2 (6 bases). CDR3 size: 14 residues. Germline CDR1 reads SGHDT; CDR2 reads YYEEEE. Trimming took off 0 bases at V and 5 bases at J, with 11 bases between the two ends. CDR3 in DNA: TGTGCCAGCAGCTTGGTCGGGGGAGACGAGACCCAGTACTTC. It specifies CASSLVGGDETQYF.

The rearrangement joins TRBV18 to TRBJ2-3; possibly TRBD2 for D (5 bases). Germline V gene sequence: CDR1 KGHSH, CDR2 LQKENI. Trimming left V 0 bases short and J 9 bases short, with 10 bases between. The CDR3 runs 13 residues. The CDR3 nucleotides read TGTGCCAGCTCACCACCGAACGGGGAGACGCAGTATTTT. This translates into CASSPPNGETQYF.

CDR3 in DNA: TGTGCCAGCTCTTCAAAGTCCGGGACAGATACGCAGTATTTT. This codes for CASSSKSGTDTQYF. The chain is built from TRBV18 and TRBJ2-3; D not resolved. The CDR3 is made up of 14 amino acids. Germline CDR1 and CDR2: KGHSH and LQKENI. V was cut by 6 bases and J by 3 bases, with 13 bases left in between.

This clone was counted a few times. The chain uses TRBV12-2 and TRBJ1-5; the table calls TRBD1, which could not be checked here. TRBV12-2 is assigned pseudogene status. This CDR3 has 16 residues. The CDR3 region has the DNA TGTGCAAGTCGCTTAGCAGGGGGCAAGGGCAATCAGCCCCAGCATTTT. Translating gives CASRLAGGKGNQPQHF.

This clone occurred a few times. The chain recombines TRBV5-4 with TRBJ1-1; TRBD1 might be the D (5 bases). CDR1 SGHNT and CDR2 YYREEE come from the germline V gene (reference sequence). The CDR3 sequence is 15 residues long. The V end was cut by 0 bases, the J end by 5 bases, with 14 bases between. CDR3 DNA: TGTGCCAGCAGCTTGGGGGGCTCGGGGGAAACTGAAGCTTTCTTT. Encoded protein: CASSLGGSGETEAFF. The full variable domain, in which reference TRBV5-4 and TRBJ1-1 provide the parts outside the CDR3, is ETGVTQSPTHLIKTRGQQVTLRCSSQSGHNTVSWYQQALGQGPQFIFQYYREEENGRGNFPPRFSGLQFPNYSSELNVNALELDDSALYLCASSLGGSGETEAFFGQGTRLTVV.

Comment on this clone: The sample holds other DNA sequences that translate to the same CDR3. The chain employs TRBV11-2 and TRBJ1-5, with a possible D match to TRBD1 (6 bases). Germline CDR1 reads SGHAT; CDR2 reads FQNNGV. Trimming took 5 bases from V and 10 from J, leaving 18 bases between them. The CDR3 is 14 amino acids. Written as DNA, the CDR3 is TGTGCCAGCAGCCGGCAGGGGCCTCCAAGCCCCCAGCATTTT. This gives the protein CASSRQGPPSPQHF.

This chain uses TRBV5-1 with TRBJ2-5; D may be TRBD2 (5 bases). Germline lookup yields CDR1 SGHRS and CDR2 YFSETQ. V lost 7 bases to trimming and J lost 10 bases, with 17 bases between them. CDR3 length equals 12 residues. In nucleotides, the CDR3 is TGCGCCAGCGGATGGACTTCCCAAAACCAGTACTTC. Its translation: CASGWTSQNQYF.

CDR3 DNA sequence: TGTGCTAGTGGTTTGAGTAGTTCCTACAATGAGCAGTTCTTC. Translation gives CASGLSSSYNEQFF. V gene TRBV12-5 combines with J gene TRBJ2-1; D uncertain. V lost 2 bases and J 1 base, leaving 6 bases between the germline ends. CDR3 length: 14 amino acids. Germline CDR1 is LGHNT and CDR2 is FRNRAP.

The chain recombines TRBV6-5 with TRBJ1-2; D possibly corresponds to TRBD1 (5 bases). Trimming left V 6 bases short and J 5 bases short, with 7 bases between. This CDR3 comprises 11 residues. In germline, CDR1 is MNHEY, CDR2 SVGAGI. The CDR3 is CASRSGYGYTF. CDR3 bases: TGTGCCAGCAGGTCAGGGTATGGCTACACCTTC.

Notes on this clone: The junction and the germline gene differ at one end; a read error may be behind it. V usage is TRBV11-2 and J usage is TRBJ2-4; 10 bases agree with TRBD2. The germline V gene has CDR1 SGHAT and CDR2 FQNNGV. The CDR3 is made up of 18 amino acids. The CDR3 DNA sequence: TGTGCCAGCAGCTTAGGAGCGGGGGGGTCGGGGCCCAAAAACAGTCAGTACTTC. It codes for CASSLGAGGSGPKNSQYF.

The rearrangement links TRBV27 to TRBJ1-2; TRBD1 aligns across 9 bases. Unmatched junction bases numbered 5, after V lost 5 bases and J lost 1 base. This CDR3 contains 15 residues. Germline assignment: CDR1 MNHEY and CDR2 SMNVEV (reference sequence). This CDR3 is CASSPWTGVNYGYTF. The CDR3 region has the DNA TGTGCCAGCAGTCCATGGACAGGGGTTAACTATGGCTACACCTTC.

The sample holds a few counts of this clone. V is TRBV7-2 and J is TRBJ1-5; D is perhaps TRBD1 (5 bases). Trimming shortened V by 3 bases and J by 2 bases, and 11 bases separated the two germline ends. This CDR3 contains 15 residues. Germline V gives CDR1 SGHTA, CDR2 FQGNSA. Here the CDR3 DNA reads TGTGCCAGCAGCTTCGACAGCGGGGGCAATCAGCCCCAGCATTTT. Amino acid sequence: CASSFDSGGNQPQHF.

This clone appeared a few times. The chain has TRBV7-9 and TRBJ2-3, with D uncertain. CDR1 and CDR2 (germline): SEHNR, FQNEAQ (reference sequence). The V end was cut by 1 base, the J end by 5 bases, with 10 bases between. The CDR3 sequence is 14 residues long. The CDR3 coding sequence is TGTGCCAGCAGCTTAGAGGAGCGCGTAGATACGCAGTATTTT. Its protein product is CASSLEERVDTQYF. The whole variable domain, filled in from reference TRBV7-9 and TRBJ2-3, reads DTGVSQNPRHKITKRGQNVTFRCDPISEHNRLYWYRQTLGQGPEFLTYFQNEAQLEKSRLLSDRFSAERPKGSFSTLEIQRTEQGDSAMYLCASSLEERVDTQYFGPGTRLTVL.

This clone was picked up one time. The J gene is TRBJ2-7, the V gene TRBV30, with 7 bases identical to TRBD1. The length of the CDR3 is 14 residues. Germline V lookup: CDR1 GTSNPN, CDR2 SVGIG (reference sequence). J gave up 2 bases and V 3 bases, and 7 bases lay outside the gene matches. CDR3 sequence reads: CAWSPGTAAYEQYF. CDR3 nucleotides: TGTGCCTGGAGCCCCGGGACAGCTGCCTACGAGCAGTACTTC.

The chain uses TRBV20-1 and TRBJ1-2; tentatively, D is TRBD1 (5 bases). Looked up from germline, CDR1 is DFQATT and CDR2 is SNEGSKA (reference sequence). This CDR3 has 11 residues. The V end was cut by 3 bases, the J end by 5 bases, with 7 bases between. CDR3: CSARGGYGYTF. The CDR3 DNA reads TGCAGTGCTAGGGGGGGGTATGGCTACACCTTC.

The chain employs TRBV27 and TRBJ2-4; D possibly corresponds to TRBD1 (6 bases). This CDR3 has 14 residues. Trimming stripped 8 bases from V and 0 bases from J, with 11 bases between. Per the germline V gene, CDR1 is MNHEY and CDR2 is SMNVEV (reference sequence). This CDR3 reads CASASGVAKNIQYF. CDR3 nucleotides: TGTGCCAGCGCCTCAGGGGTAGCCAAAAACATTCAGTACTTC.

A word on this clone: Sequence at one end of the junction differs from germline and may be a read error. CDR3 in amino acids: CSDACPGPRECF. The CDR3 DNA reads TGCAGCGATGCATGCCCGGGGCCACGGGAGTGCTTC. The chain recombines TRBV29-1 with TRBJ2-7; perhaps TRBD2 as D (6 bases). CDR1 SQVTM and CDR2 ANQGSEA come from the germline V gene. The CDR3 is made up of 12 amino acids.

This chain links TRBV6-1 with TRBJ1-5; D not certain. V was clipped by 1 base and J by 7 bases, with 8 bases between them. The CDR3 sequence is 13 residues long. CDR1 MNHNS and CDR2 SASEGT come from the germline V gene. Written as DNA, the CDR3 is TGTGCCAGCAGTGAAGAGTATAGACAGCCCCAGCATTTT. This codes for CASSEEYRQPQHF.

This sequence joins TRBV27 and TRBJ1-3, with D perhaps matching TRBD1 (5 bases). This CDR3 region has 14 residues. Trimming left V 4 bases short and J 2 bases short, with 9 bases between. Germline V gene data show CDR1 as MNHEY and CDR2 as SMNVEV (reference sequence). CDR3 loop: CASSSAGTGNTIYF. The CDR3 coding sequence is TGTGCCAGCAGTTCGGCAGGGACTGGAAACACCATATATTTT.

This clone was seen a few times. The chain is built from TRBV30 and TRBJ1-5; D remains unclear. V was pared by 2 bases and J by 5 bases, with 13 bases between. Germline V CDR1 and CDR2: GTSNPN, SVGIG (reference sequence). The CDR3 totals 14 residues. The CDR3 sequence is CAWSPSRYYQPQHF. The CDR3 region has the DNA TGTGCCTGGAGTCCGTCGAGATACTATCAGCCCCAGCATTTT.

This chain joins TRBV19 and TRBJ2-1, with D possibly matching TRBD1 (5 bases). Trimming left V 1 base short and J 7 bases short, with 14 bases between. CDR1 and CDR2 from the germline V gene are LNHDA and SQIVND (reference sequence). This CDR3 contains 15 residues. The CDR3, as DNA: TGTGCCAGTAGTATAGGGGCAGGGAAGAGGAATGAGCAGTTCTTC. This translates into CASSIGAGKRNEQFF.

The chain recombines TRBV11-2 with TRBJ2-5; 8 positions match TRBD1. Trimming cost V 2 bases and J 2 bases; bases outside gene matches: 4. This CDR3 is 15 amino acids long. Germline values: CDR1 SGHAT, CDR2 FQNNGV. The CDR3 loop is CASSLSQGGQETQYF. CDR3 bases: TGTGCCAGCAGCTTATCACAGGGGGGACAAGAGACCCAGTACTTC.

This clone was counted a single time. CDR3 sequence reads: CASRVRSGSGSEQYF. Here the CDR3 DNA reads TGTGCCAGCAGGGTGAGGTCGGGGTCGGGTTCCGAGCAGTACTTC. The genes are TRBV5-5 and TRBJ2-5; D is possibly TRBD2 (5 bases). The DNA end lines up better with TRBJ2-7; the J call may be wrong. Germline CDR1 SGHKS, CDR2 YYEKEE (reference sequence). The CDR3 runs 15 residues.